The clone carrying this TCR beta chain is deemed medium-sized. What it binds is not known. This sample is drawn from a study of T cells in localized non-small cell lung cancer. General observations from the study: Uninvolved nearby lung showed the greatest T cell clonality, exceeding that found in tumor. Patients showing higher blood T cell density tended to see longer overall survival.

TCRdb keeps only in-frame clones here, not all; method: immunoSEQ multiplex PCR. The table includes 50,000 to 75,000 clones, around 90% detected once. CDR1 is SGHVS, CDR2 FQNEAQ, per germline. The V gene end was trimmed by 5 bases and the J gene end by 7 bases; junction bases not matched to a gene: 4. The CDR3 has 13 residues. Source: peripheral blood, taken before any cancer treatment. The chain combines TRBV7-8 with TRBJ1-1; 10 bases are shared with TRBD1. This clonotype originated in a man aged 35 to 69 with stage I squamous cell lung carcinoma. CDR3 nucleotides: TGTGCCAGCAGCGTGGGGACAGGGGATGAAGCTTTCTTT. Translating gives CASSVGTGDEAFF. The variable domain in full, completed from reference TRBV7-8 and TRBJ1-1, reads GAGVSQSPRYKVAKRGQDVALRCDPISGHVSLFWYQQALGQGPEFLTYFQNEAQLDKSGLPSDRFFAERPEGSVSTLKIQRTQQEDSAVYLCASSVGTGDEAFFGQGTRLTVV.